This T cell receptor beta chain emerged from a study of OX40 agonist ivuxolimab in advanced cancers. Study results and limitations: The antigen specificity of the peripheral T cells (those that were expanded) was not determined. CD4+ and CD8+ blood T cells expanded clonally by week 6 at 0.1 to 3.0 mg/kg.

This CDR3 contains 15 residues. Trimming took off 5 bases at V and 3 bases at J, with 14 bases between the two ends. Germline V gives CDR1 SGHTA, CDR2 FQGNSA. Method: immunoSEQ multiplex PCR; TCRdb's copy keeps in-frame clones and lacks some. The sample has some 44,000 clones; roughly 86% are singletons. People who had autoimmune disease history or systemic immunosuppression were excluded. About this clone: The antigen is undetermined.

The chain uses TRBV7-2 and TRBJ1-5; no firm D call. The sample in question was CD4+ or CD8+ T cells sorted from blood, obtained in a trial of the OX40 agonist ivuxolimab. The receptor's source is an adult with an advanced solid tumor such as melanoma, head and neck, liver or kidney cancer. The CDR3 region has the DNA TGTGCCAGCAGCCAACTAGGGCAGATCAATCAGCCCCAGCATTTT. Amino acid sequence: CASSQLGQINQPQHF.